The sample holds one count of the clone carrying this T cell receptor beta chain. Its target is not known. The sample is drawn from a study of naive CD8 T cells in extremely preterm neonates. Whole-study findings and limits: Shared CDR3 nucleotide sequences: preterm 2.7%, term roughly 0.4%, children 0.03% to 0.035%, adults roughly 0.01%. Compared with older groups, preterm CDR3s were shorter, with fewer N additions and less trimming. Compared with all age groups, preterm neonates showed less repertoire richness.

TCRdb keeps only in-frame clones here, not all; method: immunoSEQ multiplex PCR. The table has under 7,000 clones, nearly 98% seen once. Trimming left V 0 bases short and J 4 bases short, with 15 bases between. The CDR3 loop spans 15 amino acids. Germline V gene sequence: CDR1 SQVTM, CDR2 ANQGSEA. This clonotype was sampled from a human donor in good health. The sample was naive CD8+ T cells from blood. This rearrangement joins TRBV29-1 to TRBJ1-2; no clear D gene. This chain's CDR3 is CSVEDFLGGIYGYTF. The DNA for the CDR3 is TGCAGCGTTGAAGATTTTCTCGGAGGAATCTATGGCTACACCTTC.